Listed below are T cell receptor beta chains from one sample, sequenced in a study of response to subunit inactivated influenza vaccine. TCRdb re-derived calls from the RT-PCR reads in MiXCR, one entry per CDR3 protein. Of around 750,000 distinct CDR3 sequences listed, 21% are singletons. The specimen was PBMCs from blood, collected more than 4 days after vaccination. The receptors were gathered from a man aged 50-59 years who received an inactivated influenza vaccine. The conserved cysteine and the conserved F or W are not part of the CDR3 here. Each record gives: V gene, J gene, clone size, CDR3 protein. Expanded clones get a size class; other rows say once, few or many, or leave the size out.

TRBV25-1	TRBJ2-2	many	ASSEWGTGELF
TRBV12-3/TRBV12-4	TRBJ2-4	few	ASSLIGQGGTQY
TRBV7-9	TRBJ1-1	once	ASSWEVMGKAF
TRBV9	TRBJ2-5	.	ASSTTGVGETQY
TRBV7-9	TRBJ2-5	.	ASSPQGLAGGQETQY
TRBV20-1	TRBJ2-1	few	SARDLRSSGGVSNEQF
TRBV6-2/TRBV6-3	TRBJ2-1	.	ASSASSGGLNEQF
TRBV20-1	TRBJ1-5	.	SATWGGNQPQH
TRBV7-2	TRBJ1-5	.	ASSLNVQINQPQH
TRBV3-1	TRBJ2-2	once	AISPEKFRLPNTGELF
TRBV6-5	TRBJ2-1	.	ASSYDRDNEQF
TRBV2	TRBJ2-1	few	ASRYAGDNEQF
TRBV20-1	TRBJ2-3	few	SANLRADTSTDTQY
TRBV9	TRBJ1-6	.	ASSSGPDSPLH
TRBV4-3	TRBJ2-7	.	ASSQDPALVPKTYEQY
TRBV28	TRBJ2-5	.	ASSLWPETGRQETQY
TRBV20-1	TRBJ2-7	few	SARGDGSYEQY
TRBV6-4	TRBJ2-2	.	ASSPRPLALRTGELF
TRBV7-2	TRBJ2-7	.	ASSFEPSSYEQY
TRBV6-2/TRBV6-3	TRBJ2-5	few	ASSYSRLLETQY
TRBV2	TRBJ2-2	.	ASKVTTGDTGELF
TRBV11-2	TRBJ2-7	.	ASSLDNWAVAQY
TRBV20-1	TRBJ2-2	few	SANPNGRANTGELF